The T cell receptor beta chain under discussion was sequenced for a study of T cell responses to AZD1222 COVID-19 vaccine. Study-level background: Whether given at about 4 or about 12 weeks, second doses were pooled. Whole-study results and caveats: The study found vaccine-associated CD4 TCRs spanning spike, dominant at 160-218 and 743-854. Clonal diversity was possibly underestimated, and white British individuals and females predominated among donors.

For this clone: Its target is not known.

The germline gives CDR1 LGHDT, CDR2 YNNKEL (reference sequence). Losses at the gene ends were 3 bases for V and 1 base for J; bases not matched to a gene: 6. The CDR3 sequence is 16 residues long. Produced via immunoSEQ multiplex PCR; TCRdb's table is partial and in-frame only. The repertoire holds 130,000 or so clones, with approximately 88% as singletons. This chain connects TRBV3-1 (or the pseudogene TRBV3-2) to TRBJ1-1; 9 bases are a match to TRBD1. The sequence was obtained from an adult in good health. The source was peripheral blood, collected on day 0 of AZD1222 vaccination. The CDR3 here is CASSHRGQGGNTEAFF. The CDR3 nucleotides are TGTGCCAGCAGCCACAGGGGACAGGGAGGGAACACTGAAGCTTTCTTT.